A single sample is the source of the 15 T cell receptor beta chains below, sequenced in a study of Graves' ophthalmopathy and Graves' hyperthyroidism. TCR beta CDR3 amplification used RNA transcripts. First-round RT-PCR with HTBI primers preceded a second-round multiplex PCR. TCRdb redid the calling of the multiplex PCR reads with MiXCR, one entry per CDR3 protein. The table includes roughly 700,000 distinct CDR3 sequences, 35% to 50% detected once. What was sequenced was peripheral blood. Receptors were obtained from an adult man with Graves' ophthalmopathy.

This clonotype was counted at least ten times. This rearrangement joins TRBV19 to TRBJ2-5, with a weak D call TRBD1 (5 bases). This CDR3 comprises 13 residues. Trimming took off 5 bases at V and 4 bases at J, with 11 bases between the two ends. Germline V CDR1 and CDR2: LNHDA, SQIVND (reference sequence). The CDR3 DNA is TGTGCCAGTAGTTACGGACAATCAGAGACCCAGTACTTC. Amino acid sequence: CASSYGQSETQYF.

DNA for the CDR3: TGTGCCAGCAGCCCTCTCGTCAGGGATAATCAGCCCCAGCATTTT. This codes for CASSPLVRDNQPQHF. The chain is built from TRBV25-1 and TRBJ1-5, with D possibly matching TRBD1 (5 bases). The V end was cut by 6 bases, the J end by 4 bases, with 16 bases between. The CDR3 is 15 residues long. Germline assignment: CDR1 MGHDK and CDR2 SYGVNS.

This clonotype was found once. The chain has TRBV25-1 and TRBJ2-7; 7 nucleotides align to TRBD1. The trim removed 5 bases at V and 2 bases at J, leaving 12 bases unmatched. Germline lookup yields CDR1 MGHDK and CDR2 SYGVNS. CDR3 length equals 16 residues. The CDR3 here is CASSLITGQVTYEQYF. In DNA form, the CDR3 reads TGTGCCAGCAGTTTAATTACCGGACAGGTAACCTACGAGCAGTACTTC.

This clonotype was seen a handful of times. A much more abundant neighbour one base away suggests this may be a read error. The V gene is TRBV29-1, the J gene TRBJ1-2, with 7 bases aligning to TRBD1. The CDR3 has 12 amino acids. Germline V gene sequence: CDR1 SQVTM, CDR2 ANQGSEA. V gave up 7 bases and J gave up 12 bases; unmatched junction bases: 14. DNA for the CDR3: TGCAGCGGCGAAGACAGGGCGGGCGGCCACACCTTC. Translation: CSGEDRAGGHTF.

J is TRBJ2-2 and V is TRBV7-9; D might be TRBD1 or TRBD2, each matching 5 bases. The ends were cut back, 3 bases at V and 0 bases at J, with 11 bases in the middle. The CDR3 spans 16 residues. CDR1 is SEHNR and CDR2 is FQNEAQ in the germline V gene (reference sequence). DNA for the CDR3: TGTGCCAGCAGCTTGCCGGGACGTACGAACACCGGGGAGCTGTTTTTT. This translates into CASSLPGRTNTGELFF.

This clonotype was picked up one time. V usage is TRBV2 and J usage is TRBJ2-5; 10 nucleotides match TRBD1. V was pared by 6 bases and J by 7 bases, with 2 bases of the junction left unmatched. CDR3 size: 12 residues. The germline V gene has CDR1 SNHLY and CDR2 FYNNEI. The CDR3 region is CASRGDRGTQYF. The CDR3 DNA reads TGTGCCAGCAGGGGGGACAGGGGGACCCAGTACTTC. The variable domain in full, with the rest retrieved from reference TRBV2 and TRBJ2-5, is EPEVTQTPSHQVTQMGQEVILRCVPISNHLYFYWYRQILGQKVEFLVSFYNNEISEKSEIFDDQFSVERPDGSNFTLKIRSTKLEDSAMYFCASRGDRGTQYFGPGTRLLVL.

This clonotype was observed at least ten times. The rearrangement joins TRBV19 to TRBJ1-1, with 9 nucleotides matching TRBD1. Trimming removed 3 bases from V and 1 base from J; junction bases left unmatched: 6. Germline values: CDR1 LNHDA, CDR2 SQIVND (reference sequence). The CDR3 has 16 residues. The CDR3 reads CASSMTPGQGNTEAFF. The CDR3 DNA follows: TGTGCCAGTAGTATGACCCCGGGACAGGGGAACACTGAAGCTTTCTTT.

The chain combines TRBV29-1 with TRBJ2-5; D is perhaps TRBD1 or TRBD2 (5 bases each). V was trimmed by 6 bases and J by 7 bases, leaving 18 bases between them. Per the germline V gene, CDR1 is SQVTM and CDR2 is ANQGSEA. The CDR3 runs to 13 residues. The CDR3 DNA reads TGCAGCGTCGTACCTAAAACCGGGACGACCCAGTACTTC. Its protein is CSVVPKTGTTQYF.

This chain links TRBV12-3 or TRBV12-4 with TRBJ1-1; D is unresolved. The CDR3 runs to 14 residues. V was pared by 6 bases and J by 1 base, with 12 bases between. CDR3 nucleotide sequence: TGTGCCAGCAGCCACTTTAAGGGGAACACTGAAGCTTTCTTT. Protein sequence: CASSHFKGNTEAFF.

With respect to this clonotype: This may arise from a read error, as a much more abundant clone is one base away. This chain links TRBV7-9 with TRBJ1-6; tentatively, D is TRBD1 (5 bases). In germline, CDR1 is SEHNR, CDR2 FQNEAQ (reference sequence). The CDR3 contains 14 residues. CDR3 sequence: CAGSLSGAGSPLHF. CDR3 DNA sequence: TGTGCCGGCAGCTTAAGTGGGGCCGGTTCACCCCTCCACTTT.

This clonotype was detected only a few times. This chain joins TRBV10-3 and TRBJ2-7; 7 positions agree with TRBD2. Germline V gene data show CDR1 as ENHRY and CDR2 as SYGVKD. V lost 10 bases, J lost 6 bases, and 9 bases stayed unmatched. CDR3 length equals 12 residues. In DNA form, the CDR3 reads TGTGCCAGCAGGGCGGGAGTGGGCGAGCAGTACTTC. This gives the protein CASRAGVGEQYF.

This clonotype appeared a few times. This chain links TRBV9 with TRBJ1-6; 8 nucleotides line up with TRBD1. This CDR3 is 14 amino acids long. Losses at the gene ends were 6 bases for V and 8 bases for J; bases not matched to a gene: 7. The germline V gene has CDR1 SGDLS and CDR2 YYNGEE. CDR3 sequence reads: CASTAGGGYSPLHF. The CDR3 DNA reads TGTGCCAGCACCGCAGGGGGCGGGTATTCACCCCTCCACTTT. Combining the CDR3 with reference TRBV9 and TRBJ1-6 gives the whole variable domain DSGVTQTPKHLITATGQRVTLRCSPRSGDLSVYWYQQSLDQGLQFLIQYYNGEERAKGNILERFSAQQFPDLHSELNLSSLELGDSALYFCASTAGGGYSPLHFGNGTRLTVT.

The chain uses TRBV2 and TRBJ2-3; TRBD1 matches at 8 bases. The germline V gene encodes CDR1 SNHLY and CDR2 FYNNEI. The CDR3 contains 15 residues. J lost 5 bases, V lost 10 bases, and 14 bases had no gene match. The CDR3 DNA is TGTGCCACCTTCCCGGGGACAGGCGAACGAGATACGCAGTATTTT. It translates to CATFPGTGERDTQYF.

The chain uses TRBV5-6 and TRBJ2-7; tentative D call: TRBD1 (6 bases). Between the trimmed V and J ends, which lost 6 bases and 6 bases, there was a span of 16 bases. Per the germline V gene, CDR1 is SGHDT and CDR2 is YYEEEE. CDR3 length: 13 residues. This CDR3 reads CASTPSVQGEQYF. The CDR3 nucleotides read TGTGCCAGCACCCCCTCGGTACAGGGCGAGCAGTACTTC.

The gene calls are TRBV29-1 and TRBJ1-2, with TRBD1 identical over 8 bases. The germline CDR1 and CDR2 sequences are SQVTM and ANQGSEA. This CDR3 spans 12 amino acids. V lost 8 bases to trimming and J lost 4 bases; unmatched junction nucleotides: 6. CDR3 amino acids: CSNGQGPYGYTF. The CDR3 DNA sequence: TGCAGCAATGGACAGGGCCCCTATGGCTACACCTTC.